This T cell receptor (beta chain) was documented in a study of blood T cell repertoires in COVID-19. Study summary: Acute-phase and convalescent COVID-19 samples originated in the United States, Italy and Spain. PBMCs, B-cell-depleted T cells, or T cells provided the cDNA or gDNA that made up the material.

Repertoires were generated with immunoSEQ multiplex PCR, while TCRdb's copy carries only in-frame clones and drops some. In the table there are 180,000 or so clones, approximately 84% of which are singletons. The TCR was taken from a human donor with acute or convalescent COVID-19. The donor label of this sample is uncertain. Sequenced input: peripheral blood.

CDR3 coding DNA: TGTGCCAGCAGCTTTCGGGGAGCTGGGGCCAACGTCCTGACTTTC. It codes for CASSFRGAGANVLTF. V is TRBV7-2 and J is TRBJ2-6; D may be TRBD2 (5 bases). Germline CDR1 and CDR2: SGHTA and FQGNSA. This CDR3 has 15 amino acids. Trimming left V 3 bases short and J 2 bases short, with 8 bases between.